This TCR beta chain was profiled in a study of patients and donors after allogeneic stem cell transplantation. This clonotype came up a few times. Trimming took 1 base from V and 3 from J, leaving 12 bases between them. The CDR3 runs to 15 residues. Germline loops: CDR1 SGHTA, CDR2 FQGNSA. Each CDR3 protein is one row after TCRdb ran MiXCR on the RT-PCR reads. The table shows about 160,000 distinct CDR3 sequences, with about 40% occurring only once. This TCR was recovered from a human donor who was either an allogeneic HSCT recipient or a stem cell or donor lymphocyte infusion donor (not recorded which). It is not recorded whose cells these are; they may come from a transplant donor. The chain joins TRBV7-2 to TRBJ1-1; no firm D call. Material: blood, either unsorted or a sorted T cell fraction (not recorded which). CDR3 loop: CASSLEGQVHTEAFF. For the CDR3, the DNA is TGTGCCAGCAGCTTAGAGGGCCAGGTGCACACTGAAGCTTTCTTT.